This T cell receptor beta chain was recovered during a study of PD-1 blockade in mismatch repair-deficient tumors. The protocol was immunoSEQ multiplex PCR, while the TCRdb copy is restricted to in-frame clones and leaves out a portion. The sample consists of some 120,000 clones, about 86% of them appearing once. A few pembrolizumab responders had their TCRs sequenced. The CDR3 contains 15 residues. The V and J ends lost 2 bases and 10 bases, in that order; junction bases with no gene match: 8. Germline V CDR1 and CDR2: LGHNT, FRNRAP. The TCR originated in an adult with mismatch repair-deficient cancer. This specimen was peripheral blood, taken 44 weeks after starting pembrolizumab. This chain uses TRBV12-5 with TRBJ2-1, with TRBD1 matching 10 bases. The CDR3 protein is CASGLPPGQGNEQFF. In DNA, the CDR3 is TGTGCTAGTGGTTTGCCGCCGGGACAGGGGAACGAGCAGTTCTTC.